A single count supports the clone carrying this TCR beta chain. Trimming stripped 0 bases from V and 4 bases from J, with 18 bases between. Looked up from germline, CDR1 is LNHNV and CDR2 is YYDKDF (reference sequence). CDR3 length equals 17 residues. Survey-level TCR beta sequencing used the immunoSEQ assay. Data came from immunoSEQ multiplex PCR; TCRdb stores just in-frame clones and leaves some out. The sample carries nearly 70,000 clones, around 93% recorded once. The V gene is TRBV15, the J gene TRBJ1-2; possibly TRBD1 for D (6 bases). This receptor was identified in a man aged 40-50 years with rheumatoid arthritis. The sequencing input was PBMCs. CDR3 in DNA: TGTGCCACCAGCAGAGATTGGTCGCAGGGGATTACCTATGGCTACACCTTC. Translation: CATSRDWSQGITYGYTF.